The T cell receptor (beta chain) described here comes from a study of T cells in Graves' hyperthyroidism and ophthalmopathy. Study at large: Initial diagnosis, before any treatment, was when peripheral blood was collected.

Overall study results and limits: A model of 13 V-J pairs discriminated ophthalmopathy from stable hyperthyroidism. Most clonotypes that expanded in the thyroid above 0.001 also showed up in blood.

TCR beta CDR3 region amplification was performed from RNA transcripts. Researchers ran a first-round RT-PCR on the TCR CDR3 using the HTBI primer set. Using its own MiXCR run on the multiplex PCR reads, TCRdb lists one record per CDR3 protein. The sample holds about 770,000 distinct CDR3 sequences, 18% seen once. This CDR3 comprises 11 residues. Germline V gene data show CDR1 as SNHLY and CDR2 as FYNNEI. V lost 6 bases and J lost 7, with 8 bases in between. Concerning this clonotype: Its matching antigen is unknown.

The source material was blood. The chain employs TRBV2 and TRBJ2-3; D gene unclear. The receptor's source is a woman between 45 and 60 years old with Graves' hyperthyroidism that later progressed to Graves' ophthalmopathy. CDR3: CASRSSYTQYF. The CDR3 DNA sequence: TGTGCCAGCAGATCGAGCTATACGCAGTATTTT.